This T cell receptor beta chain originates from a study of CD8 T cells in ankylosing spondylitis. MiXCR was run by TCRdb on the 5' RACE reads, yielding one entry per CDR3 protein. Of tens of thousands of distinct CDR3 sequences in the sample, about 8.1% were seen once. This CDR3 contains 16 residues. J lost 9 bases, V lost 5 bases, and 10 bases had no gene match. Looked up from germline, CDR1 is MNHEY and CDR2 is SVGEGT. Concerning this clonotype: Its antigen is undetermined.

Study-wide points: What seemed typical of ankylosing spondylitis blood was a TCR beta motif built from roughly eight highly homologous variants.

The chain uses TRBV6-2 or TRBV6-3 and TRBJ2-1, with TRBD2 identical over 13 bases. The sample was blood, either unsorted or a sorted T cell fraction (not recorded which). This clonotype was obtained from a male donor with ankylosing spondylitis. The CDR3 region is CASSPPTSGRVGEQFF. The CDR3 DNA reads TGTGCCAGCAGTCCCCCAACTAGCGGGAGGGTTGGTGAGCAGTTCTTC.